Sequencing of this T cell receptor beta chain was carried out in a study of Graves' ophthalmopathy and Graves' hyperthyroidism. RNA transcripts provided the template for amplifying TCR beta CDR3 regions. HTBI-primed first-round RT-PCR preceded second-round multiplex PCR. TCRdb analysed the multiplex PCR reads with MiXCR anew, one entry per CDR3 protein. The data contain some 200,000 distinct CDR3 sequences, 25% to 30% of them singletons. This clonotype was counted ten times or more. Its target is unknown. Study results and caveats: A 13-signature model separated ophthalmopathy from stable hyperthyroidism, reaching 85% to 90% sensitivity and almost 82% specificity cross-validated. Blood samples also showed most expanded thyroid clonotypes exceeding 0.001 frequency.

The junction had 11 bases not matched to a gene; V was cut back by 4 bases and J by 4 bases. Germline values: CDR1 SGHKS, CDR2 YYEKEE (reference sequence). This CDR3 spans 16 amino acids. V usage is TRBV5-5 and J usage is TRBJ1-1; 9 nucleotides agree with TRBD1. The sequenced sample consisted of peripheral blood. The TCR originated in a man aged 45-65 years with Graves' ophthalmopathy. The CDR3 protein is CASSPGTGYLPTEAFF. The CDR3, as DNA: TGTGCCAGCAGCCCGGGGACAGGGTACCTCCCCACTGAAGCTTTCTTT.